This T cell receptor (beta chain) originates from a study of response to subunit inactivated influenza vaccine. Overall study results and limits: Every seasonal influenza vaccination brings in few new T cells, the authors suggested.

Germline V gene data show CDR1 as SGHTA and CDR2 as FQGNSA. Trimming removed 4 bases at V and 2 bases at J, with 8 bases between. The CDR3 contains 13 residues. A single record per CDR3 protein comes from TCRdb applying MiXCR to the RT-PCR reads. The top ten clones hold roughly 11% of a sample with about 650,000 distinct CDR3 sequences, 15% to 18% of them seen once. This clonotype has a handful of counts. Its antigen remains unidentified. This chain uses TRBV7-2 with TRBJ2-5; D possibly corresponds to TRBD1 (5 bases). Here the sequenced sample was PBMCs from blood, taken 11 to 12 days after vaccination. This receptor was identified in a man between 50 and 59 years old who received an inactivated influenza vaccine. For the CDR3, the DNA is TGTGCCAGCAGCTCGACAGTGCAAGAGACCCAGTACTTC. Its protein is CASSSTVQETQYF.